The 30 T cell receptor beta chains below come from one sample, sequenced in a study of PD-1 blockade in classical Hodgkin lymphoma. Time point here: cycle 4 day 1 (C4D1), after five to seven weeks of nivolumab. All trial patients relapsed after autologous stem cell transplantation. The repertoire was sequenced with immunoSEQ multiplex PCR; TCRdb's copy has only in-frame clones and lacks some. This repertoire shows 7,500 to 9,000 clones, 87% found once; its top ten account for 30% to 35%. Sequencing was performed on peripheral blood mononuclear cells (PBMCs), taken before the fourth cycle of nivolumab. The source is a human donor with classical Hodgkin lymphoma.

This chain joins TRBV9 and TRBJ2-1; 9 bases line up with TRBD2. The trim removed 5 bases at V and 7 bases at J, leaving 13 bases unmatched. This CDR3 contains 16 residues. Per the germline V gene, CDR1 is SGDLS and CDR2 is YYNGEE. The CDR3 is CASRPPGAGGQNEQFF. CDR3 DNA sequence: TGTGCCAGCAGGCCCCCCGGGGCGGGAGGGCAGAATGAGCAGTTCTTC.

The rearrangement uses TRBV4-1 and TRBJ2-5; TRBD2 matches at 14 bases. Germline values: CDR1 MGHRA, CDR2 YSYEKL. The CDR3 has 15 residues. V shed 4 bases and J 5 bases; nucleotides not matched to a gene: 3. This CDR3 reads CASSRGLAGAETQYF. The CDR3 DNA is TGCGCCAGCAGCCGGGGACTAGCGGGAGCGGAGACCCAGTACTTC.

The rearrangement joins TRBV7-8 to TRBJ2-2, with a possible D match to TRBD2 (5 bases). The CDR3 is 13 amino acids. V lost 8 bases, J lost 2 bases, and 9 bases lay in between. CDR1 and CDR2 from the germline V gene are SGHVS and FQNEAQ. The CDR3 region has the DNA TGTGCCAGCTCCACGGGAAACACCGGGGAGCTGTTTTTT. It codes for CASSTGNTGELFF.

The rearrangement links TRBV18 to TRBJ1-2, with D maybe TRBD1 (6 bases). The CDR3 spans 13 residues. V was cut by 3 bases and J by 6 bases, with 11 bases left in between. CDR1 is KGHSH and CDR2 is LQKENI in the germline V gene. CDR3 protein: CASSPGTQDGYTF. CDR3 nucleotides: TGTGCCAGCTCACCCGGGACACAGGATGGCTACACCTTC.

V gene TRBV18 combines with J gene TRBJ1-4; D not certain. This CDR3 is built from 16 residues. V lost 0 bases and J lost 1, with 9 bases in between. Germline CDR1 and CDR2: KGHSH and LQKENI. CDR3 DNA: TGTGCCAGCTCACCACCTCAACAGCGAACTAATGAAAAACTGTTTTTT. It encodes CASSPPQQRTNEKLFF.

This rearrangement joins TRBV7-8 to TRBJ1-2; D unresolved. V gave up 5 bases and J gave up 2 bases, with 15 bases separating them. Germline CDR1 reads SGHVS; CDR2 reads FQNEAQ. There are 15 residues in the CDR3. The CDR3 DNA is TGTGCCAGCAGCCTAGTGGTCCAGGCGAACTATGGCTACACCTTC. This codes for CASSLVVQANYGYTF.

This chain connects TRBV11-2 to TRBJ2-4; perhaps TRBD2 as D (6 bases). V was trimmed by 2 bases and J by 1 base, leaving 21 bases between them. The CDR3 covers 19 residues. Germline V gene lookup returns CDR1 SGHAT and CDR2 FQNNGV. CDR3 in amino acids: CASSLSTIWGERAKNIQYF. Written as DNA, the CDR3 is TGTGCCAGCAGCTTAAGTACAATATGGGGGGAAAGGGCCAAAAACATTCAGTACTTC.

The chain recombines TRBV7-9 with TRBJ2-3, with a weak D call TRBD2 (6 bases). Germline V CDR1 and CDR2: SEHNR, FQNEAQ (reference sequence). V was cut by 4 bases and J by 3 bases, with 11 bases left in between. The CDR3 loop spans 14 amino acids. The CDR3 loop reads CASSWGLRTDTQYF. The CDR3 nucleotides read TGTGCCAGCAGCTGGGGACTCCGGACAGATACGCAGTATTTT. Full variable domain (rest looked up from reference TRBV7-9 and TRBJ2-3): DTGVSQNPRHKITKRGQNVTFRCDPISEHNRLYWYRQTLGQGPEFLTYFQNEAQLEKSRLLSDRFSAERPKGSFSTLEIQRTEQGDSAMYLCASSWGLRTDTQYFGPGTRLTVL.

V and J are TRBV11-2 and TRBJ2-3, with 12 bases lining up with TRBD2. The CDR3 loop spans 17 amino acids. J was trimmed by 3 bases and V by 5 bases; bases with no gene match: 9. CDR1 is SGHAT, CDR2 FQNNGV, per germline. CDR3 amino acids: CASSVATSGRRTDTQYF. DNA of the CDR3: TGTGCCAGCAGCGTGGCCACTAGCGGGAGGAGGACAGATACGCAGTATTTT.

The chain is built from TRBV4-2 and TRBJ1-6; no definite D call. Germline V gene lookup returns CDR1 LGHNA and CDR2 YNFKEQ. The CDR3 length is 17 residues. Trimming stripped 0 bases from V and 0 bases from J, with 9 bases between. CDR3 bases: TGTGCCAGCAGCCAAGATCCCCGGAGCTCCTATAATTCACCCCTCCACTTT. Its protein is CASSQDPRSSYNSPLHF.

This clone turned up a few times. The chain couples TRBV7-9 to TRBJ2-7; 8 bases are a match to TRBD1. Germline CDR1 SEHNR, CDR2 FQNEAQ (reference sequence). Trimming removed 5 bases from V and 4 bases from J; junction bases left unmatched: 13. The CDR3 spans 16 residues. This CDR3 is CASSPTPGQADYEQYF. The CDR3 nucleotides read TGTGCCAGCAGCCCGACGCCGGGACAGGCGGATTACGAGCAGTACTTC.

This clone is a singleton in its sample. J is TRBJ2-7 and V is TRBV14; 7 nucleotides align to TRBD2. CDR1 is SGHDN and CDR2 is FVKESK in the germline V gene. The V gene end was trimmed by 4 bases and the J gene end by 0 bases; junction bases not matched to a gene: 3. The CDR3 sequence is 14 residues long. The CDR3 loop is CASSRSGTSYEQYF. The CDR3 DNA is TGTGCCAGCAGCCGCAGCGGGACCTCCTACGAGCAGTACTTC.

The chain carries TRBV6-1 and TRBJ1-1; D unresolved. This CDR3 is 16 amino acids long. Germline V lookup: CDR1 MNHNS, CDR2 SASEGT. Deletions cut 1 base from V and 0 bases from J, with 12 bases between. CDR3 region: CASSEDRQVMNTEAFF. The CDR3, as DNA: TGTGCCAGCAGTGAAGATAGGCAGGTCATGAACACTGAAGCTTTCTTT.

In this sample, this clone turned up a few times. CDR3 sequence reads: CASSLSRGGTGNTIYF. The CDR3 DNA sequence: TGTGCCAGCAGCTTATCGAGGGGAGGTACTGGAAACACCATATATTTT. V gene TRBV11-2 combines with J gene TRBJ1-3; D is perhaps TRBD1 (5 bases). The CDR3 extends over 16 amino acids. Looked up from germline, CDR1 is SGHAT and CDR2 is FQNNGV. Trimming left V 2 bases short and J 2 bases short, with 13 bases between. The full variable domain, in which reference TRBV11-2 and TRBJ1-3 provide the parts outside the CDR3, is EAGVAQSPRYKIIEKRQSVAFWCNPISGHATLYWYQQILGQGPKLLIQFQNNGVVDDSQLPKDRFSAERLKGVDSTLKIQPAKLEDSAVYLCASSLSRGGTGNTIYFGEGSWLTVV.

The chain is built from TRBV10-3 and TRBJ1-1, with a tentative D call TRBD1 (5 bases). V dropped 7 bases and J dropped 4 bases, with 7 bases sitting between them. Germline V lookup: CDR1 ENHRY, CDR2 SYGVKD. The CDR3 has 11 amino acids. The CDR3 here is CAITDSTEAFF. As DNA, the CDR3 is TGTGCCATCACCGACAGCACTGAAGCTTTCTTT.

This sequence joins TRBV30 and TRBJ1-2, with TRBD1 identical over 9 bases. The V gene end was trimmed by 2 bases and the J gene end by 7 bases; junction bases not matched to a gene: 8. This CDR3 is 14 amino acids long. Germline assignment: CDR1 GTSNPN and CDR2 SVGIG (reference sequence). CDR3 sequence reads: CAWSPNGQGIGYTF. The CDR3 DNA is TGTGCCTGGAGTCCCAATGGACAGGGGATTGGCTACACCTTC. Filled out from reference TRBV30 and TRBJ1-2, the complete variable domain reads SQTIHQWPATLVQPVGSPLSLECTVEGTSNPNLYWYRQAAGRGLQLLFYSVGIGQISSEVPQNLSASRPQDRQFILSSKKLLLSDSGFYLCAWSPNGQGIGYTFGSGTRLTVV.

J is TRBJ2-7 and V is TRBV6-6; no clear D gene. This CDR3 region has 12 residues. The ends were cut back, 2 bases at V and 6 bases at J, with 8 bases in the middle. Germline CDR1 MNHNY, CDR2 SVGAGI (reference sequence). In nucleotides, the CDR3 is TGTGCCAGCAGTTACGGTCTCGCCGAGCAGTACTTC. It specifies CASSYGLAEQYF.

V and J are TRBV7-2 and TRBJ2-7; 7 nucleotides align to TRBD1. The junction had 2 bases not matched to a gene; V was cut back by 1 base and J by 2 bases. Germline CDR1 SGHTA, CDR2 FQGNSA. The CDR3 consists of 14 residues. The CDR3 nucleotides read TGTGCCAGCAGCTTAGGACAGGGCGCCTACGAGCAGTACTTC. Its translation is CASSLGQGAYEQYF.

The V and J genes are TRBV27 and TRBJ2-3; either TRBD1 or TRBD2 may supply D (5 bases each). This CDR3 spans 17 amino acids. Germline V lookup: CDR1 MNHEY, CDR2 SMNVEV (reference sequence). V was pared by 5 bases and J by 0 bases, with 18 bases between. The CDR3 region has the DNA TGTGCCAGCAGTCCCTCTAGAACCCGGGACAGCACAGATACGCAGTATTTT. It yields the protein CASSPSRTRDSTDTQYF.

The J gene is TRBJ2-1, the V gene TRBV18, with 12 positions matching TRBD2. Germline CDR1 is KGHSH and CDR2 is LQKENI. Trimming removed 6 bases from V and 2 bases from J; junction bases left unmatched: 5. The CDR3 has 16 residues. This CDR3 is CASSRLAGGPYNEQFF. In DNA form, the CDR3 reads TGTGCCAGCTCCCGGCTAGCGGGAGGGCCCTACAATGAGCAGTTCTTC.

The chain has TRBV7-9 and TRBJ2-7; tentatively, D is TRBD1 (6 bases). V was trimmed by 5 bases and J by 3 bases, leaving 17 bases between them. The germline gives CDR1 SEHNR, CDR2 FQNEAQ (reference sequence). This CDR3 is 15 amino acids long. Here the CDR3 DNA reads TGTGCCAGCAGCCCCTTTGAGGGGGTAAGCTACGAGCAGTACTTC. It codes for CASSPFEGVSYEQYF. Drawing the rest from reference TRBV7-9 and TRBJ2-7, the complete variable domain is DTGVSQNPRHKITKRGQNVTFRCDPISEHNRLYWYRQTLGQGPEFLTYFQNEAQLEKSRLLSDRFSAERPKGSFSTLEIQRTEQGDSAMYLCASSPFEGVSYEQYFGPGTRLTVT.

This clone was seen only once. The gene calls are TRBV4-2 and TRBJ2-1; D is unclear. Germline-derived CDR1 and CDR2 are LGHNA and YNFKEQ. The CDR3 is 15 amino acids. V gave up 0 bases and J gave up 3 bases, with 9 bases separating them. CDR3 coding DNA: TGTGCCAGCAGCCAAGATAACCGGAACTACAATGAGCAGTTCTTC. It specifies CASSQDNRNYNEQFF.

V and J are TRBV7-9 and TRBJ2-5, with 12 bases fitting TRBD1. Germline lookup yields CDR1 SEHNR and CDR2 FQNEAQ (reference sequence). There are 15 residues in the CDR3. The V segment lost 2 bases and the J segment 5 bases; nucleotides outside the gene matches: 3. CDR3 residues: CASSLLGQGAETQYF. CDR3 nucleotide sequence: TGTGCCAGCAGCTTACTGGGACAGGGGGCCGAGACCCAGTACTTC.

This clone appeared a single time. This chain joins TRBV5-4 and TRBJ2-2; 7 bases match TRBD1. The CDR3 is 14 residues long. Unmatched junction bases numbered 5, after V lost 2 bases and J lost 7 bases. Germline values: CDR1 SGHNT, CDR2 YYREEE (reference sequence). CDR3 DNA: TGTGCCAGCAGCTTCGACAGGGTGAGCGGGGAGCTGTTTTTT. This codes for CASSFDRVSGELFF.

The V call is TRBV6-6, the J call TRBJ2-7; 8 positions agree with TRBD2. CDR3 length: 14 residues. V dropped 1 base and J dropped 2; count of bases not matched to a gene: 1. Germline CDR1 MNHNY, CDR2 SVGAGI (reference sequence). Here the CDR3 reads CASSYYGRAYEQYF. The CDR3 bases are TGTGCCAGCAGTTACTACGGGAGGGCCTACGAGCAGTACTTC.

This clone was seen only once. The chain carries TRBV27 and TRBJ1-5, with D possibly matching TRBD1 (5 bases). Germline lookup yields CDR1 MNHEY and CDR2 SMNVEV (reference sequence). CDR3 length equals 15 residues. The V end was cut by 2 bases, the J end by 0 bases, with 8 bases between. DNA of the CDR3: TGTGCCAGCAGTTTAGAGGGACGTAGCAATCAGCCCCAGCATTTT. Translating it yields CASSLEGRSNQPQHF.

This sequence joins TRBV29-1 and TRBJ2-3; 7 bases align to TRBD2. CDR1 is SQVTM, CDR2 ANQGSEA, per germline. This CDR3 has 13 residues. Trimming took 5 bases from V and 2 from J; bases not matched to a gene: 4. The CDR3 DNA is TGCAGCGTTACTAGCGCCAACACAGATACGCAGTATTTT. Translating gives CSVTSANTDTQYF.

V is TRBV18 and J is TRBJ1-1; TRBD1 matches 7 bases. The CDR3 has 15 residues. CDR1 is KGHSH and CDR2 is LQKENI in the germline V gene. Unmatched junction bases numbered 6, after V lost 0 bases and J lost 5 bases. This chain's CDR3 is CASSPPSGGYTEAFF. The CDR3 DNA reads as TGTGCCAGCTCACCACCGTCAGGGGGGTATACTGAAGCTTTCTTT.

V usage is TRBV9 and J usage is TRBJ2-3; tentative D call: TRBD1 (6 bases). Germline V gene lookup returns CDR1 SGDLS and CDR2 YYNGEE. The CDR3 totals 14 residues. Trimming cost V 2 bases and J 6 bases, with 13 bases left between them. The CDR3 reads CASSVAGVIDTQYF. CDR3 in DNA: TGTGCCAGCAGCGTGGCAGGGGTCATCGATACGCAGTATTTT.

The chain recombines TRBV19 with TRBJ1-2; 8 positions agree with TRBD1. This CDR3 is 20 amino acids long. V shed 5 bases, J shed 5 bases, and the junction held 25 bases outside the gene matches. Per the germline V gene, CDR1 is LNHDA and CDR2 is SQIVND (reference sequence). The CDR3 spells CASSRSKRDRQRRRPYGYTF. The CDR3 nucleotides are TGTGCCAGTAGTCGATCCAAGCGGGACAGGCAGCGTCGGCGCCCGTATGGCTACACCTTC.